This TCR beta chain emerged from a study of a mutant IDH1 vaccine in newly diagnosed glioma. Study details: Patients previously underwent radiotherapy, temozolomide, or both, and most underwent both.

Sequenced by immunoSEQ multiplex PCR; TCRdb stores in-frame clones only, minus some. The sample comprises about 38,000 clones, roughly 79% of which are singletons, and about 5% rests with the top ten. This CDR3 has 14 residues. Trimming removed 3 bases from V and 5 bases from J; junction bases left unmatched: 4. The germline V gene has CDR1 SGHAT and CDR2 FQNNGV. With respect to this clone: The antigen remains undetermined.

Time point of the sample: week 23, last vaccination. Doses comprised 300 ug of mutant IDH1 20-mer peptide each, plus topical imiquimod. The chain is built from TRBV11-2 and TRBJ2-5, with 9 bases lining up with TRBD2. The input for sequencing was PBMCs, taken from a glioma patient whose treatment included an IDH1 peptide vaccine. The sequence came from a man aged 40-49 years with glioma. The CDR3 nucleotides are TGTGCCAGCAGCTTTAGCGGGGGCGGGGAGACCCAGTACTTC. It is translated as CASSFSGGGETQYF.